A single sample is the source of the 8 T cell receptor beta chains below, sequenced in a study of T cell responses to AZD1222 COVID-19 vaccine. Some clones are missing from TCRdb's copy, which holds only in-frame ones; the method was immunoSEQ multiplex PCR. This sample has about 120,000 clones, with about 90% found just once. Material: peripheral blood, obtained 28 days after the second AZD1222 dose. The receptors derive from an adult who received the AZD1222 COVID-19 vaccine.

This chain connects TRBV28 to TRBJ2-7, with D possibly TRBD1 on 5 matching bases. CDR1 and CDR2 from the germline V gene are MDHEN and SYDVKM. CDR3 size: 14 residues. Trimming took off 4 bases at V and 0 bases at J, with 10 bases between the two ends. DNA of the CDR3: TGTGCCAGCAGTTATCACAGGTTCTCCTACGAGCAGTACTTC. Residues: CASSYHRFSYEQYF.

The chain uses TRBV19 and TRBJ1-2; TRBD1 might be the D (5 bases). Germline V gene data show CDR1 as LNHDA and CDR2 as SQIVND (reference sequence). V lost 5 bases and J 4 bases, leaving 14 bases between the germline ends. The CDR3 has 14 amino acids. CDR3 sequence (DNA): TGTGCCAGTAGTTACTTAGGGGTGGGCTATGGCTACACCTTC. Its protein product is CASSYLGVGYGYTF.

In DNA form, the CDR3 reads TGTGCCAGATACAGTGGGGGATACTATGGCTACACCTTC. This codes for CARYSGGYYGYTF. The chain uses TRBV5-7 and TRBJ1-2; D might be TRBD1 (5 bases). TRBV5-7 is labeled an ORF, and its function is uncertain. V shed 8 bases and J shed 3 bases, with 14 bases lying between them. The CDR3 runs 13 residues.

The V gene is TRBV18, the J gene TRBJ2-2, with unresolved D. Germline V CDR1 and CDR2: KGHSH, LQKENI. Trimming took 3 bases from V and 0 from J, leaving 11 bases between them. There are 16 residues in the CDR3. CDR3 nucleotides: TGTGCCAGCTCACCGAGCAGCACAGCGAACACCGGGGAGCTGTTTTTT. Amino acid sequence: CASSPSSTANTGELFF.

This clone was detected only once. V usage is TRBV29-1 and J usage is TRBJ1-1; D remains ambiguous. CDR3 size: 11 residues. Between the trimmed V and J ends, which lost 3 bases and 11 bases, there was a span of 13 bases. Germline-derived CDR1 and CDR2 are SQVTM and ANQGSEA. The CDR3 sequence: CSVDGQHWAFF. The DNA of the CDR3 is TGCAGCGTTGACGGGCAGCATTGGGCTTTCTTT.

J is TRBJ2-2 and V is TRBV7-8; 10 positions match TRBD1. Germline V lookup: CDR1 SGHVS, CDR2 FQNEAQ. Trimming removed 3 bases from V and 3 bases from J; junction bases left unmatched: 1. The CDR3 has 15 residues. The CDR3 region has the DNA TGTGCCAGCAGCTTTGGGACAGGGGACACCGGGGAGCTGTTTTTT. Its protein product is CASSFGTGDTGELFF.

This clone turned up a few times. CDR3 region: CASSEGYSPLHF. CDR3 sequence (DNA): TGTGCCAGCAGTGAAGGGTATTCACCCCTCCACTTT. V is TRBV6-1 and J is TRBJ1-6, with unresolved D. The V gene's germline CDR1 is MNHNS and CDR2 SASEGT. The CDR3 loop spans 12 amino acids. Trimming took 1 base from V and 8 from J, leaving 3 bases between them.

V usage is TRBV28 and J usage is TRBJ2-2; D not certain. V was cut by 6 bases and J by 3 bases, with 5 bases left in between. Germline CDR1 MDHEN, CDR2 SYDVKM. The CDR3 covers 12 residues. The CDR3 region is CASSPYTGELFF. The CDR3 DNA follows: TGTGCCAGCAGCCCGTACACCGGGGAGCTGTTTTTT.